One sample yielded the 11 T cell receptor beta chains listed below, sequenced in a study of blood T cell repertoires in COVID-19. Sequenced by immunoSEQ multiplex PCR; TCRdb stores in-frame clones only, minus some. This sample carries about 48,000 clones, over 70% of them seen once, and the ten largest clones take approximately 15%. Sequencing was carried out using peripheral blood. All receptors derive from a human donor in a cohort sampled during active COVID-19.

In DNA form, the CDR3 reads TGTGCCTGGAGTCAAAGGGGTGCCTCCAATTCACCCCTCCACTTT. Encoded protein: CAWSQRGASNSPLHF. The chain links TRBV30 to TRBJ1-6; D is perhaps TRBD1 (5 bases). Germline V gene lookup returns CDR1 GTSNPN and CDR2 SVGIG (reference sequence). Trimming took off 2 bases at V and 7 bases at J, with 15 bases between the two ends. The CDR3 is 15 residues long.

The V and J genes are TRBV11-3 and TRBJ1-2; possible D gene TRBD1, 5 bases. CDR1 is SGHNT, CDR2 YENEEA, per germline. The V gene lost 8 bases and the J gene lost 6 bases, with 10 bases spanning the gap. There are 11 residues in the CDR3. This CDR3 is CASSRDDGYTF. CDR3 sequence (DNA): TGTGCCAGCTCGCGGGACGATGGCTACACCTTC.

This rearrangement joins TRBV6-2 or TRBV6-3 to TRBJ2-7; possibly TRBD1 for D (6 bases). The V gene's germline CDR1 is MNHEY and CDR2 SVGEGT. The CDR3 sequence is 15 residues long. Deletions cut 5 bases from V and 3 bases from J, with 17 bases between. The CDR3 DNA is TGTGCCAGCAGTACCCGGGACACCCTTATCTACGAGCAGTACTTC. Amino acid sequence: CASSTRDTLIYEQYF.

The rearrangement uses TRBV7-2 and TRBJ2-1, with D unresolved. The V and J ends lost 5 bases and 15 bases respectively, with 14 bases between them. Germline V gene sequence: CDR1 SGHTA, CDR2 FQGNSA. The CDR3 contains 11 residues. This CDR3 is CASSPNKFPFF. CDR3 nucleotides: TGTGCCAGCAGCCCTAATAAATTCCCGTTCTTC.

This clone showed up just once. The chain combines TRBV19 with TRBJ2-1, with D possibly TRBD2 on 6 matching bases. The germline V gene encodes CDR1 LNHDA and CDR2 SQIVND (reference sequence). The CDR3 is 16 amino acids. With 5 bases removed from V and 4 bases from J, the gap between germline ends came to 18 bases. CDR3 bases: TGTGCCAGTAGTGCCCTGGGACTGAGTTTTTACAATGAGCAGTTCTTC. Protein sequence: CASSALGLSFYNEQFF.

CDR3 DNA: TGCGCCAGCAGCGCATCACTCTCCTCGCGGGGGGACTACGAGCAGTACTTC. Translation gives CASSASLSSRGDYEQYF. The V gene is TRBV5-1, the J gene TRBJ2-7; 8 bases fit TRBD2. The junction had 15 bases not matched to a gene; V was cut back by 4 bases and J by 3 bases. This CDR3 comprises 17 residues. Germline assignment: CDR1 SGHRS and CDR2 YFSETQ. Full variable domain (outside the CDR3, taken from reference TRBV5-1 and TRBJ2-7): KAGVTQTPRYLIKTRGQQVTLSCSPISGHRSVSWYQQTPGQGLQFLFEYFSETQRNKGNFPGRFSGRQFSNSRSEMNVSTLELGDSALYLCASSASLSSRGDYEQYFGPGTRLTVT.

The table lists this clone with a count of one. This sequence joins TRBV12-3 or TRBV12-4 and TRBJ1-1; D gene ambiguous. The CDR3 loop spans 11 amino acids. V was shortened by 6 bases and J by 2 bases, with 4 bases between the two germline ends. In nucleotides, the CDR3 is TGTGCCAGCAGACTAAACACTGAAGCTTTCTTT. This translates into CASRLNTEAFF.

V is TRBV6-5 and J is TRBJ1-4; TRBD1 matches at 8 bases. CDR3 size: 14 residues. The V and J ends lost 5 bases and 8 bases, in that order; junction bases with no gene match: 7. Per germline, CDR1 MNHEY and CDR2 SVGAGI. The CDR3 nucleotides read TGTGCCAGCAGTACCCGGACAGGGAACGAAAAACTGTTTTTT. As protein: CASSTRTGNEKLFF.

This chain connects TRBV7-9 to TRBJ1-2; 7 nucleotides agree with TRBD1. With V trimmed by 5 bases and J by 8 bases, 8 bases remained unmatched. The CDR3 covers 13 residues. Germline-derived CDR1 and CDR2 are SEHNR and FQNEAQ (reference sequence). The CDR3 loop reads CASSLGTADGYTF. DNA for the CDR3: TGTGCCAGCAGCCTTGGGACAGCGGACGGCTACACCTTC.

In its sample, this clone was seen once. In DNA, the CDR3 is TGTGCCAGCAGCTTAGCATCTAGCGGCTACGAGCAGTACTTC. It yields the protein CASSLASSGYEQYF. The genes are TRBV11-2 and TRBJ2-7, with 7 bases fitting TRBD2. Germline V gene data show CDR1 as SGHAT and CDR2 as FQNNGV. There are 14 residues in the CDR3. After removal of 1 base from V and 3 bases from J, the junction contained 3 bases not matched to a gene.

V usage is TRBV15 and J usage is TRBJ1-4; 8 bases map to TRBD1. From germline, CDR1 is LNHNV and CDR2 YYDKDF (reference sequence). With 3 bases clipped from V and 5 bases from J, the junction kept 8 bases outside the gene matches. CDR3 length: 16 amino acids. The CDR3 protein is CATSRTPGQENEKLFF. CDR3 DNA: TGTGCCACCAGCAGGACTCCGGGACAGGAAAATGAAAAACTGTTTTTT.